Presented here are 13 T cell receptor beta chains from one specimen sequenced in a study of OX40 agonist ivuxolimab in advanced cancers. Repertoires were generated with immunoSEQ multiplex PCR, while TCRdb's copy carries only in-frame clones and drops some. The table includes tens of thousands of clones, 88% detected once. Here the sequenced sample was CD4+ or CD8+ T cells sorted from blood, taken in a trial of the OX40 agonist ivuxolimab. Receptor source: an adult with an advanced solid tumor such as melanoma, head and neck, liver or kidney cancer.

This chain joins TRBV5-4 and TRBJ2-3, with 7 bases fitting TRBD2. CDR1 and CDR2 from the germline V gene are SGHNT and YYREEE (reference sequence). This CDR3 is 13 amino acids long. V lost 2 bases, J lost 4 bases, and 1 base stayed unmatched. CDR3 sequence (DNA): TGTGCCAGCAGCTTTGGGGGGGCAGATACGCAGTATTTT. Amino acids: CASSFGGADTQYF. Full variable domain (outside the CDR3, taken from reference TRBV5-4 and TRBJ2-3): ETGVTQSPTHLIKTRGQQVTLRCSSQSGHNTVSWYQQALGQGPQFIFQYYREEENGRGNFPPRFSGLQFPNYSSELNVNALELDDSALYLCASSFGGADTQYFGPGTRLTVL.

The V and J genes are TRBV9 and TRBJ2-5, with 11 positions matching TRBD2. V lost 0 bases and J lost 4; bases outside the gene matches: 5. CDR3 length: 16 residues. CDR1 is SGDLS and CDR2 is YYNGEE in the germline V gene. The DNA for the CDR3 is TGTGCCAGCAGCGTAGGACTAGCGGGATATCTAGAGACCCAGTACTTC. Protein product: CASSVGLAGYLETQYF.

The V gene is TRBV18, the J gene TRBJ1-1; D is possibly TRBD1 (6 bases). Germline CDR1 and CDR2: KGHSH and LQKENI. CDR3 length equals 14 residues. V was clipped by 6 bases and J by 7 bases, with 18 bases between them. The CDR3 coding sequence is TGTGCCAGCTCGCGCCAAACGAGGACAGATGAAGCTTTCTTT. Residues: CASSRQTRTDEAFF. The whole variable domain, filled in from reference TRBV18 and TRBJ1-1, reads NAGVMQNPRHLVRRRGQEARLRCSPMKGHSHVYWYRQLPEEGLKFMVYLQKENIIDESGMPKERFSAEFPKEGPSILRIQQVVRGDSAAYFCASSRQTRTDEAFFGQGTRLTVV.

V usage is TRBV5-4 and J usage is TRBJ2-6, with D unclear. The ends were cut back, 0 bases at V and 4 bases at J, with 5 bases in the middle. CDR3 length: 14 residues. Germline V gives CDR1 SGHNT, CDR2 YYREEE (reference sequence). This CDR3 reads CASSLESGANVLTF. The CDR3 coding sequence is TGTGCCAGCAGCTTGGAGTCCGGGGCCAACGTCCTGACTTTC.

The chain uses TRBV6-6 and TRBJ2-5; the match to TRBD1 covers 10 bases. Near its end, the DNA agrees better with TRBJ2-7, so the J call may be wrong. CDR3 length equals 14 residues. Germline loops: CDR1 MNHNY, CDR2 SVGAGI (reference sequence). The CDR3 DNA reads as TGTGCCAGCAGATCACCGGGACAGGGGAACGAGCAGTACTTC. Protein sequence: CASRSPGQGNEQYF.

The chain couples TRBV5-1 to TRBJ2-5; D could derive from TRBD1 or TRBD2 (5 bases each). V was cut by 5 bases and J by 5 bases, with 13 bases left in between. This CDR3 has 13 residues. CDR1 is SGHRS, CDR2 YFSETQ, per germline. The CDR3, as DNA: TGCGCCAGCAGTTACTTGAGGGGTGAGACCCAGTACTTC. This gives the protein CASSYLRGETQYF.

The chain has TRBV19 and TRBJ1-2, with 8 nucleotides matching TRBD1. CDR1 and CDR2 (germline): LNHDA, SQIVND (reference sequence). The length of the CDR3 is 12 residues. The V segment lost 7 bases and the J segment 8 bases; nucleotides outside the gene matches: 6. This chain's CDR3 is CASTADRGGYTF. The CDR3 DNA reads TGTGCCAGTACCGCCGACAGGGGCGGCTACACCTTC.

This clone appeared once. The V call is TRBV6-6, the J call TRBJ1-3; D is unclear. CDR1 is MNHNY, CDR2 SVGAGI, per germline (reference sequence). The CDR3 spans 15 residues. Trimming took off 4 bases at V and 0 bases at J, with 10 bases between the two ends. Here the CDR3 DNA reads TGTGCCAGCAGTTCATTGACCGGCTCTGGAAACACCATATATTTT. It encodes CASSSLTGSGNTIYF.

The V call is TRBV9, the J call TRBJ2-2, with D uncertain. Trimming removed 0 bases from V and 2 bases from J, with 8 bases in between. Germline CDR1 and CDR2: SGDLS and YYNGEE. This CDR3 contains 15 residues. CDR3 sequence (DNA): TGTGCCAGCAGCGTAGAGGGCCGTAACACCGGGGAGCTGTTTTTT. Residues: CASSVEGRNTGELFF.

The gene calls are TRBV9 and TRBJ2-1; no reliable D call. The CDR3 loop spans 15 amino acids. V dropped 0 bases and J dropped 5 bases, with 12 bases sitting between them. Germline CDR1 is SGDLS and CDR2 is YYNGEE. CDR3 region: CASSVEGVVHNEQFF. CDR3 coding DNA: TGTGCCAGCAGCGTAGAAGGCGTCGTACACAATGAGCAGTTCTTC.

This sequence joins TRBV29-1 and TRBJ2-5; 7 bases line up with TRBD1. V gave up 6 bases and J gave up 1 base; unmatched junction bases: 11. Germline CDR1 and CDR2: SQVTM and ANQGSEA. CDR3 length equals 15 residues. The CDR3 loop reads CSVPKPGQSQETQYF. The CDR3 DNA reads TGCAGCGTGCCAAAACCGGGACAGTCCCAAGAGACCCAGTACTTC.

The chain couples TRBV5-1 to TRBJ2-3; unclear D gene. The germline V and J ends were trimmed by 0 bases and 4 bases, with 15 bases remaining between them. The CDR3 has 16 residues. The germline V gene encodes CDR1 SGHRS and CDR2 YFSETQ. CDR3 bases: TGCGCCAGCAGCTTGGCCGGCAGTAGGGTCTCAGATACGCAGTATTTT. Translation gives CASSLAGSRVSDTQYF.

The CDR3 DNA follows: TGTGCCAGCAGACATGCCGGGGGCTACGAGCAGTACTTC. Its translation is CASRHAGGYEQYF. V and J are TRBV11-1 and TRBJ2-7, with D possibly being TRBD2 (6 bases). The CDR3 extends over 13 amino acids. Trimming stripped 6 bases from V and 3 bases from J, with 12 bases between. Germline CDR1 reads SGHAT; CDR2 reads FQDESV (reference sequence).